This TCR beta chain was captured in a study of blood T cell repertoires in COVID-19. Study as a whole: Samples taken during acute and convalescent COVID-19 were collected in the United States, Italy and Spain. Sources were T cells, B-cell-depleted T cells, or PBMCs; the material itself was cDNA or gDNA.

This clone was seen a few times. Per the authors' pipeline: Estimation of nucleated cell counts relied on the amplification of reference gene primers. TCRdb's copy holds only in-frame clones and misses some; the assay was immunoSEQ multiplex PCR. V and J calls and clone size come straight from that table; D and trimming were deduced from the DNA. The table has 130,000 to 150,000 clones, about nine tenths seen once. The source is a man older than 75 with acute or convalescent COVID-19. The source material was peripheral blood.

The chain's CDR3 is CASSQDYAGTEAFF. In DNA, the CDR3 is TGTGCCAGCAGCCAAGATTATGCCGGCACTGAAGCTTTCTTT. This sequence joins TRBV3-1 (or the pseudogene TRBV3-2) and TRBJ1-1; the D is unclear. Trimming pared 0 bases from V and 4 bases from J, leaving 9 bases between. CDR1 and CDR2 (germline): LGHDT, YNNKEL (reference sequence). The CDR3 totals 14 residues.